Listed below are T cell receptor beta chains from one sample, sequenced in a study of early T cells in non-severe SARS-CoV-2 infection. TCRdb re-called the 5' RACE reads with MiXCR, one entry per CDR3 protein. The sample includes tens of thousands of distinct CDR3 sequences, around 6% of them seen just once. Input material: whole blood. All receptors come from an adult who was a healthcare worker with PCR-confirmed SARS-CoV-2 infection or an uninfected control (not recorded which). Both conserved end residues are trimmed from each CDR3.

CDR3aa	j_gene	v_gene
ASSPLRTVSNQPQH	TRBJ1-5	TRBV19
ASSGATGTGSYEQY	TRBJ2-7	TRBV3-1
ASSPVGICEQY	TRBJ2-7	TRBV4-1
ASSGTSPGNEQF	TRBJ2-1	TRBV6-1
SAAVNNEQF	TRBJ2-1	TRBV20-1
ASSQGGTNVGEQF	TRBJ2-1	TRBV4-2
AWSPRDRERY	TRBJ2-7	TRBV30
ASSELAPGTAANYGYT	TRBJ1-2	TRBV2
ASSLGTGAYEQY	TRBJ2-7	TRBV11-2
ASSDPNSPLH	TRBJ1-6	TRBV10-2
SARDPLADMGETQY	TRBJ2-5	TRBV20-1
ASSLGTGGTYEQY	TRBJ2-7	TRBV7-2
ASSLLYEGPTYEQY	TRBJ2-7	TRBV3-1
SARSGQDIYGYT	TRBJ1-2	TRBV20-1
ASSLTGNNEQF	TRBJ2-1	TRBV5-1
ASRGGNEQF	TRBJ2-1	TRBV3-1
ASSPTGPSGSGANVLT	TRBJ2-6	TRBV5-1
ASSLSGGAETQY	TRBJ2-5	TRBV28
SVAHGDNQPQH	TRBJ1-5	TRBV29-1
ASSRGAQETQY	TRBJ2-5	TRBV7-9
ASSLPGTSSYNEQF	TRBJ2-1	TRBV12-3/TRBV12-4
SVSTFRSSYNEQF	TRBJ2-1	TRBV29-1
SARGSRGNSPLH	TRBJ1-6	TRBV20-1
ASSLDGYTEAF	TRBJ1-1	TRBV27
AISESTLKYEQY	TRBJ2-7	TRBV10-3
SVEIARADTQY	TRBJ2-3	TRBV29-1
SAVRQTDTQY	TRBJ2-3	TRBV20-1
ASSADRVIEQY	TRBJ2-7	TRBV12-3/TRBV12-4
ASSPGGTRNEKLF	TRBJ1-4	TRBV12-3/TRBV12-4
AISAGSGRAYEQY	TRBJ2-7	TRBV10-3
ASTTTGGAKNIQY	TRBJ2-4	TRBV12-3/TRBV12-4
ASSFRGFNYGYT	TRBJ1-2	TRBV6-5
ASSIARFGELF	TRBJ2-2	TRBV19
SARLAGADTQY	TRBJ2-3	TRBV29-1
ASSVQGSAYEQY	TRBJ2-7	TRBV19
ASREGQTSGANVLT	TRBJ2-6	TRBV19
ASSRQGRRDTQY	TRBJ2-3	TRBV6-5
ASKGQLNTEAF	TRBJ1-1	TRBV3-1
SARRGSEAF	TRBJ1-1	TRBV20-1
ASSLGGWGTEAF	TRBJ1-1	TRBV7-9
ASSYSSGSSYNEQF	TRBJ2-1	TRBV6-5
ASSLLGTANTGELF	TRBJ2-2	TRBV19
AWSIGETEAF	TRBJ1-1	TRBV30
ASSFEGGPWNEQF	TRBJ2-1	TRBV11-2
ASSIRGTSGQETQY	TRBJ2-5	TRBV3-1
ASSPGTGPSNQPQH	TRBJ1-5	TRBV18
ASSANNNKNTEAF	TRBJ1-1	TRBV9
ASSLVSGDTQY	TRBJ2-3	TRBV11-2